The T cell receptor beta chain under discussion was sequenced for a study of human T cells and chemical hapten exposure (dated by TCRdb to about 2021). Background for the entire study: For sensitization, 2% DPC in acetone was applied to a roughly 2 cm by roughly 2 cm area of upper inner arm skin. About 29 alopecia patients gave blood for TCR sequencing at one to four time points (pre-sensitization, 2, 6 and 24 weeks). The study tracked peripheral blood TCR repertoire changes in vivo during primary and secondary sensitization to the hapten diphenylcyclopropenone (DPC) in alopecia patients. The patient cohort, mostly female, included alopecia areata with under or over 50% scalp involvement, alopecia totalis and alopecia universalis. Patient blood was sampled pre-sensitization (week 0) and at 2, 6 and about 24 weeks after DPC sensitization. Patch testing was done on the upper back using Finn chambers containing 0.01% DPC, and results were scored after 6 days according to International Contact Dermatitis Research Group standards. Libraries were pooled for sequencing, and per-sample TCR yields varied mainly because of small differences in library volumes within the pool. Weekly therapeutic DPC doses were additionally applied to the scalp of patients throughout the roughly 25-week study period.

The CDR3 runs 13 amino acids, cysteine and phenylalanine included. Of all the DNA, just the CDR3 is kept, 39 bases in frame from base 1. V and J lose 9 bases and 5 bases, and a span of 13 bases separates them. In light of the paper, this sample's time point label describes: patch test 3, about 24 weeks after DPC sensitization. In light of the paper, this sample's treatment or condition label describes: therapeutic diphenylcyclopropenone sensitization with weekly scalp DPC. Blood at each patch-test visit was drawn before the patch test was applied. Eligible patients were aged 18 to 70, diagnosed with alopecia, deemed suitable for DPC therapy, and excluded if pregnant. Total RNA was extracted from unfractionated whole blood collected in Tempus Blood RNA tubes. Concerning this clonotype: Its antigen is currently not known. Base-call qualities are not available, and no considerably larger clone is one nucleotide away.

Overall study outcomes, separate from this receptor: Patch test score correlated positively with the number of PT1 expanded TCRs, reaching significance at thresholds 8, 16 and 32 but not at 4. Repeated subsampling changed both the strength of the expansion versus patch-test correlation and the threshold at which the correlation became significant. Because every patient had alopecia, a presumed autoimmune disease, the patients' immune response might differ from that of healthy individuals. DPC sensitization did not change how many TCRs were above 1 in 1000 frequency, and no evidence was found of alterations in global repertoire structure. Expanded TCRs formed significantly more large CDR3 similarity clusters than pre-sensitization or healthy control sets, consistent with antigen-driven responses.

Receptor libraries were prepared by RACE. Sequencing was performed on a NextSeq 500. During library preparation, unique molecular identifiers were attached to individual cDNA molecules so that TCRs could be counted in a quantitative, reproducible way. For every blood RNA sample, sequencing covered both the TCR alpha and TCR beta chains. The original pipeline was this. A median of roughly 100,000 TCRs per sample was observed, with a range of about 20,000 to 750,000. V, J and CDR3 annotation of the TCR reads was carried out using the Decombinator software suite. To make PS versus PT1 abundance plots, every sample was subsampled to the same number of TCRs (28,000). Expanded TCRs were defined as absent before sensitization and observed at least eight times at the 2-week time point. TCRdb itself trimmed the public reads at Q25 with fastp, ran MiXCR and retained productive beta chains. Rows with one shared CDR3 protein collapse into an entry with the most common genes and DNA. Here the V and J calls rest on TCRdb's processing, not on the authors' analysis. This sample has some 89,000 distinct CDR3 sequences in its table, and 25% to 35% of those were observed once. The ten largest account for approximately 10% of the sample.

Specimen: whole blood, collected in connection with sensitization to the hapten diphenylcyclopropenone (DPC). The sequence joins TRBV12-3 or TRBV12-4 to TRBJ1-4; the best D guess is TRBD1, with 5 bases matching. The TCR sequence derives from a middle-aged man with alopecia areata. Some clones in this sample may be carry-over from other donors' samples. CDR3 sequence: CASKGRRNEKLFF. The sequenced DNA is TGTGCCAGTAAGGGGCGGCGAAATGAAAAACTGTTTTTT.